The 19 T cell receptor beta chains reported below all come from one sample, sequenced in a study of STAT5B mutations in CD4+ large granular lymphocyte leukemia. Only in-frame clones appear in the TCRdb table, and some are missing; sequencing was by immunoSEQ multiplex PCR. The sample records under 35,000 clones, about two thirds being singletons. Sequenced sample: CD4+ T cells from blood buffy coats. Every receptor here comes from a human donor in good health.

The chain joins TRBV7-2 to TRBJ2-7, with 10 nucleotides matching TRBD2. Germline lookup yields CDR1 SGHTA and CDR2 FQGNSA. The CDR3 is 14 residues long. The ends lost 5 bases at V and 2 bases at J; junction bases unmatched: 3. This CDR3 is CASSQRGGPYEQYF. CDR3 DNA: TGTGCCAGCAGCCAGCGGGGGGGCCCCTACGAGCAGTACTTC.

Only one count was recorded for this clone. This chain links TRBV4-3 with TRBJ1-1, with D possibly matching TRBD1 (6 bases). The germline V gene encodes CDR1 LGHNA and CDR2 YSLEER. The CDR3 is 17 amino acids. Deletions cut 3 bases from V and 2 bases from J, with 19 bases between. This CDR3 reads CASSHLTGRDANTEAFF. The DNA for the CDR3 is TGCGCCAGCAGCCATCTGACAGGCCGTGATGCTAACACTGAAGCTTTCTTT.

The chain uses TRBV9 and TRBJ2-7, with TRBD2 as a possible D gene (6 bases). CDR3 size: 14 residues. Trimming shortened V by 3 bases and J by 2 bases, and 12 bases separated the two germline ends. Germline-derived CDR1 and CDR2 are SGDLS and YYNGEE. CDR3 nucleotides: TGTGCCAGCAGCGCCGGACTATTCCCCTACGAGCAGTACTTC. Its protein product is CASSAGLFPYEQYF.

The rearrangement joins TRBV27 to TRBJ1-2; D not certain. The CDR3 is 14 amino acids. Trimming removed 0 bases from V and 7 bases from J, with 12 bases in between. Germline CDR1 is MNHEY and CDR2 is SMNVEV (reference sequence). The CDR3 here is CASSLSGFGSGYTF. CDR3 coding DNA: TGTGCCAGCAGTTTATCGGGCTTTGGGTCTGGCTACACCTTC.

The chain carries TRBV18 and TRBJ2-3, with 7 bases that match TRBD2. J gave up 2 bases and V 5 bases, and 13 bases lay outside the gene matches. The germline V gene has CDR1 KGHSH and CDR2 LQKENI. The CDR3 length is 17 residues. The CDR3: CASSTFSGRGNTDTQYF. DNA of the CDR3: TGTGCCAGCTCAACGTTCTCGGGGCGGGGGAACACAGATACGCAGTATTTT.

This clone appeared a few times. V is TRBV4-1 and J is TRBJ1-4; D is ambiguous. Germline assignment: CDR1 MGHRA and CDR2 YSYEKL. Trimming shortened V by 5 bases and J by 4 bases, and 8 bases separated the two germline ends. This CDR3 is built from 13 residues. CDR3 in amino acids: CASSLQYNEKLFF. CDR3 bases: TGCGCCAGCAGCTTACAGTATAATGAAAAACTGTTTTTT.

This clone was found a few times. CDR3 region: CASSPMGEYGYTF. DNA of the CDR3: TGTGCCAGCTCACCAATGGGGGAATATGGCTACACCTTC. The rearrangement links TRBV18 to TRBJ1-2; D is possibly TRBD1 (5 bases). The germline V gene has CDR1 KGHSH and CDR2 LQKENI. The V and J ends lost 2 bases and 5 bases respectively, with 9 bases between them. CDR3 length: 13 residues.

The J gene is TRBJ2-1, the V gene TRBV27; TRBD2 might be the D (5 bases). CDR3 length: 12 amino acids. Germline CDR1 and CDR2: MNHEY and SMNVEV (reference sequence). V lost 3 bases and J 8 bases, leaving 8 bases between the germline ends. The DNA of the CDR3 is TGTGCCAGCAGTTTTGCGGGTTATGAGCAGTTCTTC. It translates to CASSFAGYEQFF.

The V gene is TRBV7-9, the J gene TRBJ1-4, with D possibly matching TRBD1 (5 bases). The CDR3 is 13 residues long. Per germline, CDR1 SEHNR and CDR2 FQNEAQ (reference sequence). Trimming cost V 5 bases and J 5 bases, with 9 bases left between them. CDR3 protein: CASSKGENEKLFF. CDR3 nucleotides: TGTGCCAGCAGCAAAGGGGAGAATGAAAAACTGTTTTTT.

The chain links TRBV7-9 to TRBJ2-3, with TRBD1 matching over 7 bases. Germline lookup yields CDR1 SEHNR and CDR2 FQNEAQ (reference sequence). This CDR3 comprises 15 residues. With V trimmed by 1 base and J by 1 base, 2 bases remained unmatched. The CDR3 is CASSLVTGGTDTQYF. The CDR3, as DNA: TGTGCCAGCAGCTTAGTAACAGGGGGCACAGATACGCAGTATTTT.

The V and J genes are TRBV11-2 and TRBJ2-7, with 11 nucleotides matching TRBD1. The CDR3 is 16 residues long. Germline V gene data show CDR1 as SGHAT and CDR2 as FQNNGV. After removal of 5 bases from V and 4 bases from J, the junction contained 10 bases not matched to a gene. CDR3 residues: CASSPIGQGADYEQYF. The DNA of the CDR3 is TGTGCCAGCAGCCCGATAGGACAGGGGGCTGATTACGAGCAGTACTTC.

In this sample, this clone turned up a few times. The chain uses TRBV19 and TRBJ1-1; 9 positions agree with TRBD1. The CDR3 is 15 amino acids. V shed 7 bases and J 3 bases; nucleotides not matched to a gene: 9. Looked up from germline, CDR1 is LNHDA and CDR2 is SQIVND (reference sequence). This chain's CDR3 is CASTPPGQGYTEAFF. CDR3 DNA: TGTGCCAGTACCCCACCGGGACAGGGCTACACTGAAGCTTTCTTT.

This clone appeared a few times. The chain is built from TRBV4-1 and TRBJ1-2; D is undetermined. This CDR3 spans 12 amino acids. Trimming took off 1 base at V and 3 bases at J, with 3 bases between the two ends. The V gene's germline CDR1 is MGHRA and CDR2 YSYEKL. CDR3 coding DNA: TGCGCCAGCAGCCAAGTGGACTATGGCTACACCTTC. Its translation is CASSQVDYGYTF.

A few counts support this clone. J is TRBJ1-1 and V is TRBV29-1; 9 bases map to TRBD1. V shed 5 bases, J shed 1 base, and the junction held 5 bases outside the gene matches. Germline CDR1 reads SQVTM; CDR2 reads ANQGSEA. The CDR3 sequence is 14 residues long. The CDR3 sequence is CSVRGQGGNTEAFF. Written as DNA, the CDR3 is TGCAGCGTTCGGGGACAGGGAGGGAACACTGAAGCTTTCTTT.

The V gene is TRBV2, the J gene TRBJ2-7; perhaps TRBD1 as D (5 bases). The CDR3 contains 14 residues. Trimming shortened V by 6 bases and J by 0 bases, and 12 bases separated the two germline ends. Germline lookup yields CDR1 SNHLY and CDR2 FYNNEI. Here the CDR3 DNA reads TGTGCCAGCAGGAAGACAGAATCCTCCTACGAGCAGTACTTC. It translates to CASRKTESSYEQYF. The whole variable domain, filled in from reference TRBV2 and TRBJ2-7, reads EPEVTQTPSHQVTQMGQEVILRCVPISNHLYFYWYRQILGQKVEFLVSFYNNEISEKSEIFDDQFSVERPDGSNFTLKIRSTKLEDSAMYFCASRKTESSYEQYFGPGTRLTVT.

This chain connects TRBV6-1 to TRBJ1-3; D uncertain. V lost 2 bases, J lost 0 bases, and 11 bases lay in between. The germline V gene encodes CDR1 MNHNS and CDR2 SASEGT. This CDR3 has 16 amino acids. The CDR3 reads CASSEILSFSGNTIYF. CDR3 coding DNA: TGTGCCAGCAGTGAAATACTCAGCTTCTCTGGAAACACCATATATTTT.

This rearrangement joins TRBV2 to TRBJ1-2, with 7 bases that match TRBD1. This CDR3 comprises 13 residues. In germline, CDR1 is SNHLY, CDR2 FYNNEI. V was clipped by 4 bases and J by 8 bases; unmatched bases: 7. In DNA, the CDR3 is TGTGCCAGCAGTGTCAGGCAGGGGGGAGGCTACACCTTC. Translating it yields CASSVRQGGGYTF.

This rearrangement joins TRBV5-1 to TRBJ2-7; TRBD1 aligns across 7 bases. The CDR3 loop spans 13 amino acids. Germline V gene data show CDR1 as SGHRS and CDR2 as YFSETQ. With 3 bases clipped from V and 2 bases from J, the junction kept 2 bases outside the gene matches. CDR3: CASSSGQTYEQYF. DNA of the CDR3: TGCGCCAGCAGCTCGGGACAGACCTACGAGCAGTACTTC.

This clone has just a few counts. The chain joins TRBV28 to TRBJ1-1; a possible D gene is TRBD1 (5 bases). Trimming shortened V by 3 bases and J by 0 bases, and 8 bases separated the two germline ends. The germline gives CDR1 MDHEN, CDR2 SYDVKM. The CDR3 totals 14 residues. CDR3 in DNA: TGTGCCAGCAGTTTGGGACTGATGAACACTGAAGCTTTCTTT. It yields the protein CASSLGLMNTEAFF.